Below, one T cell receptor beta chain is given with its context. The antigen it binds to is not known. The record has no base qualities; no much larger clone is one base away. TCR beta VDJ combination and CDR3 sequence profiling used genomic DNA as the template. An Illumina HiSeq 2000 was the platform used for TCR repertoire sequencing. From the authors' description of their analysis: Repertoires were assessed using TRBV/TRBJ rearrangement plots, CDR3 size and DJ length profiles, and Simpson's diversity index. Whichever DNA sequence was most abundant in the deep sequencing data was defined as the immunodominant clone. CDR3 amino acid sequences were screened for sharing across subjects and were compared with published repertoires and the VDJdb database. TCRdb's own reprocessing of the public reads used fastp at Q25 and MiXCR and kept productive beta chains. CDR3 protein sequences are deduplicated, and each keeps its most common genes and DNA. These V and J calls derive from TCRdb rather than the authors' analysis. Across this sample there are 95,000 to 150,000 distinct CDR3 sequences, with over 55% seen only once. Clones ranked in the top ten supply 25% to 35% of the sample.

The data are from a study of CD8+CD57+ T cells in acquired aplastic anemia (dated by TCRdb to the late 2010s). Study-level background: Extracted DNA from sorted CD4+ and CD8+ cells averaged around 3.3 ug, ranging from about 0.18 to 27.4 ug. A CD8+CD57+ expansion meant a frequency higher than the mean frequency seen in healthy subjects. Broad study findings and their caveats: Around 30 CD8+ CDR3 sequences were found to be shared between patients and controls, but these sequences appeared to be highly expressed in patients and within the immunodominant clones of the patients. Patients and healthy controls showed no significant difference in CD8+ Simpson's diversity (P=0.060).

Patients chosen for sequencing had shown expansion of CD8+CD57+ cells by flow cytometry. Every patient had severe acquired aplastic anemia, diagnosed using the International Study of Aplastic Anemia and Agranulocytosis and Camitta criteria. Patients had received no therapy at the time of blood sampling. In this study, sorted CD4+ and CD8+ T cells from the blood of healthy subjects and of severe aplastic anemia patients had their TCR repertoires deep-sequenced. Patients were enrolled in the USA under clinicaltrials.gov protocols 00001620, 01623167, 00001397, 00071045, 00081523 and 00961064. Ficoll-Paque density gradient centrifugation was used to isolate peripheral blood mononuclear cells. Before DNA extraction, CD4+ and CD8+ T cells were sorted with FACS or magnetic beads. The receptor was derived from a human donor with aplastic anemia. Input material: sorted CD4+, CD8+, or CD8+CD57+ T cells (not recorded which) from PBMCs.

The CDR3 region has the sequence CASGGLFF. The nucleotide sequence is TGTGCCTCCGGAGGGCTGTTTTTT. The chain joins TRBV12-3 or TRBV12-4 to TRBJ2-2; a tentative D match to TRBD2 spans 5 bases. CDR3 length: 8 amino acids, cysteine to phenylalanine. Only the CDR3 DNA is retained, 24 bases long and in frame from the first base. Deletion took 11 bases off V and 13 bases off J, with a span of 8 bases between the germline ends.